This TCR beta chain was recovered during a study of radiation and T cells in renal cell carcinoma. Time point of the sample: baseline pretreatment blood. The treatment is: 15 Gy SBRT to primary tumor, nephrectomy 4 weeks later. The method was immunoSEQ multiplex PCR; TCRdb's version includes in-frame clones alone and lacks a portion of them. The sample includes around 160,000 clones, around 89% of them seen just once. Per the germline V gene, CDR1 is SGHRS and CDR2 is YFSETQ. This CDR3 spans 14 amino acids. V dropped 4 bases and J dropped 8 bases, with 18 bases sitting between them. The sequence came from an older woman with renal cell carcinoma. This chain links TRBV5-1 with TRBJ1-2; possibly TRBD1 for D (5 bases). The sample consisted of blood, taken from a patient whose treatment included radiotherapy and nephrectomy. CDR3 in amino acids: CASSRQRGTKGYTF. The CDR3 bases are TGCGCCAGCAGCCGACAGCGGGGAACGAAGGGCTACACCTTC.